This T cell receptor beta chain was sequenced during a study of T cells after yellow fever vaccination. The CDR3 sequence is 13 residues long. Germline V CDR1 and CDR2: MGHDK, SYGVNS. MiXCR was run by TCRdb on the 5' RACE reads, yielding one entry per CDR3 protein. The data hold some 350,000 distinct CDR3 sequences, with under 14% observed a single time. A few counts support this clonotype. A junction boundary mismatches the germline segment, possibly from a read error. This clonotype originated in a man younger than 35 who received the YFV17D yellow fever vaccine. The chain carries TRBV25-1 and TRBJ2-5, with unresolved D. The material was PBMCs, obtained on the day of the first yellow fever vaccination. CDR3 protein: CASNELSWETQYF. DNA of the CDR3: TGTGCCAGCAATGAATTATCTTGGGAGACCCAGTACTTC.